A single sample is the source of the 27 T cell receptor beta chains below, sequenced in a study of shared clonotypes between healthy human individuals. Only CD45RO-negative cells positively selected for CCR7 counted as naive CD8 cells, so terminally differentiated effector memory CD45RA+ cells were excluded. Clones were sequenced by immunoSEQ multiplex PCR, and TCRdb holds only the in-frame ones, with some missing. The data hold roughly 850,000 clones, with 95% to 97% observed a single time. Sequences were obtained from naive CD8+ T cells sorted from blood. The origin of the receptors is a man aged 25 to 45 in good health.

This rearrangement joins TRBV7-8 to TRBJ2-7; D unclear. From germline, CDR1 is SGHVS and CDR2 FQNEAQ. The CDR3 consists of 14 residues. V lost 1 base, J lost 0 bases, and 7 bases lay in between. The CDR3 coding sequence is TGTGCCAGCAGCTTAGAGCCGGGCTCCTACGAGCAGTACTTC. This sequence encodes CASSLEPGSYEQYF.

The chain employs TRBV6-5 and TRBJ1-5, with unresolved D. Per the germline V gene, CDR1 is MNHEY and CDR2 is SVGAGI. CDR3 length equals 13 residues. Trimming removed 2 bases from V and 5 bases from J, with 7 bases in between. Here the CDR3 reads CASSYVLHQPQHF. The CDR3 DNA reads TGTGCCAGCAGTTACGTATTGCATCAGCCCCAGCATTTT.

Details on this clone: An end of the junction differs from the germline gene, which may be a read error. The chain's CDR3 is CASSLAGGDGELFF. CDR3 in DNA: TGTGCCAGCAGCCTAGCGGGAGGGGACGGGGAGCTGTTTTTT. The chain has TRBV7-6 and TRBJ2-2, with 12 bases identical to TRBD2. This CDR3 contains 14 residues. Germline V gives CDR1 SGHVS, CDR2 FNYEAQ.

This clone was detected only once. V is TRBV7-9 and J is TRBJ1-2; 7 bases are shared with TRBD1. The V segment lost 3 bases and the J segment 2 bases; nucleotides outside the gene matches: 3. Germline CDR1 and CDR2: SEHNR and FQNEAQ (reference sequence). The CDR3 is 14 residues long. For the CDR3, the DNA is TGTGCCAGCAGCTTCTCGGGACAGAACTATGGCTACACCTTC. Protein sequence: CASSFSGQNYGYTF. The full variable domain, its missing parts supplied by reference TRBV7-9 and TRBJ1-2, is DTGVSQNPRHKITKRGQNVTFRCDPISEHNRLYWYRQTLGQGPEFLTYFQNEAQLEKSRLLSDRFSAERPKGSFSTLEIQRTEQGDSAMYLCASSFSGQNYGYTFGSGTRLTVV.

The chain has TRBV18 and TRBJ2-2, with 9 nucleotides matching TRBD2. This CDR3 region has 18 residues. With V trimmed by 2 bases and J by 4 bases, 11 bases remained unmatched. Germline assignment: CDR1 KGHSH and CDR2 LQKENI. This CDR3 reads CASSPFQTSGGATGELFF. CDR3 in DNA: TGTGCCAGCTCACCATTTCAGACTAGCGGTGGTGCCACCGGGGAGCTGTTTTTT.

DNA of the CDR3: TGTGCCAGTAGTTGGGCCCTGGGGGGGCACACCGGGGAGCTGTTTTTT. Amino acid sequence: CASSWALGGHTGELFF. This chain joins TRBV19 and TRBJ2-2, with TRBD2 as a possible D gene (7 bases). The germline gives CDR1 LNHDA, CDR2 SQIVND (reference sequence). Trimming pared 5 bases from V and 3 bases from J, leaving 16 bases between. There are 16 residues in the CDR3. Full variable domain (remainder filled in from reference TRBV19 and TRBJ2-2): DGGITQSPKYLFRKEGQNVTLSCEQNLNHDAMYWYRQDPGQGLRLIYYSQIVNDFQKGDIAEGYSVSREKKESFPLTVTSAQKNPTAFYLCASSWALGGHTGELFFGEGSRLTVL.

CDR3 amino acids: CASSLDTRLAGIYNEQFF. The CDR3 nucleotides read TGCGCCAGCAGCTTGGACACCAGGTTAGCGGGGATCTACAATGAGCAGTTCTTC. The chain links TRBV5-1 to TRBJ2-1; 8 bases are shared with TRBD2. Germline V gene data show CDR1 as SGHRS and CDR2 as YFSETQ. Germline trimming cut 0 bases from V and 3 bases from J; bases unmatched to any gene: 11. This CDR3 spans 18 amino acids.

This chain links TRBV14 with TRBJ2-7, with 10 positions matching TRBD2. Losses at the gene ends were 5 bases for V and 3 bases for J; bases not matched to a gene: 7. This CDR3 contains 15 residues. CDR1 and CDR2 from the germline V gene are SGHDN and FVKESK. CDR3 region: CASSSRTSGNYEQYF. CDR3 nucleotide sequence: TGTGCCAGCAGCTCGAGGACTAGCGGCAACTACGAGCAGTACTTC.

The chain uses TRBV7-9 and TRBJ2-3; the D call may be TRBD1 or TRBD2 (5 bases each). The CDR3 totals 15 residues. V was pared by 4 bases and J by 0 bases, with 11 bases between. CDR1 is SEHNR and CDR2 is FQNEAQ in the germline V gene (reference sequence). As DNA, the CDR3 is TGTGCCAGCAGCTCGGGACCACCAAGCACAGATACGCAGTATTTT. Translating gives CASSSGPPSTDTQYF.

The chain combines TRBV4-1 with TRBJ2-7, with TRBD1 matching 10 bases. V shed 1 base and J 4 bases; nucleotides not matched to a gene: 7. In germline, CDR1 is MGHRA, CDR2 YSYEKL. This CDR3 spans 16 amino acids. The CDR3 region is CASSQGGTGAPYEQYF. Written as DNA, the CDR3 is TGCGCCAGCAGCCAAGGCGGGACAGGGGCCCCTTACGAGCAGTACTTC.

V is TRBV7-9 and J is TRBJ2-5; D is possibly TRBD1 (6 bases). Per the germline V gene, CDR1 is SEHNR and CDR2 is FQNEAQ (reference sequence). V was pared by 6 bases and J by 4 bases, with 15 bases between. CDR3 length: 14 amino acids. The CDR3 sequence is CASRPPVGAETQYF. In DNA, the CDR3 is TGTGCCAGCAGGCCCCCGGTGGGGGCAGAGACCCAGTACTTC.

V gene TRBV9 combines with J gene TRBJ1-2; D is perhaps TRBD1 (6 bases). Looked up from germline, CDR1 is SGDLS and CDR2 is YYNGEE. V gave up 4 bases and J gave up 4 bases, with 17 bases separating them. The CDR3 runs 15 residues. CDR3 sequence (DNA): TGTGCCAGCAGCCCTCCCAGAGGGGGTCCCTATGGCTACACCTTC. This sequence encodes CASSPPRGGPYGYTF.

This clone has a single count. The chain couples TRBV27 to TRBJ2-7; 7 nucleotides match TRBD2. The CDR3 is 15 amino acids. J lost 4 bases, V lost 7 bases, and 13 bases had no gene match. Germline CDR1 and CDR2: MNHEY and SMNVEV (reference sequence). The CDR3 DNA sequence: TGTGCCAGCAAGTATGTCGCGGGAGACGCGTACGAGCAGTACTTC. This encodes CASKYVAGDAYEQYF.

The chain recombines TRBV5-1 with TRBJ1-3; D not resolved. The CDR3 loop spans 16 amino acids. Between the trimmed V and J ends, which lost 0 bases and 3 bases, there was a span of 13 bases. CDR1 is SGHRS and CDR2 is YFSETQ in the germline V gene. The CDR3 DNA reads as TGCGCCAGCAGCTTGGCCGAGGGCGCGTTTGGAAACACCATATATTTT. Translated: CASSLAEGAFGNTIYF.

The CDR3, as DNA: TGTGCCAGCAGTGAGTGGTCTGATAATCAGCCCCAGCATTTT. This sequence encodes CASSEWSDNQPQHF. The V and J genes are TRBV6-1 and TRBJ1-5, with D unclear. Germline V gene sequence: CDR1 MNHNS, CDR2 SASEGT. Trimming left V 3 bases short and J 4 bases short, with 10 bases between. This CDR3 region has 14 residues.

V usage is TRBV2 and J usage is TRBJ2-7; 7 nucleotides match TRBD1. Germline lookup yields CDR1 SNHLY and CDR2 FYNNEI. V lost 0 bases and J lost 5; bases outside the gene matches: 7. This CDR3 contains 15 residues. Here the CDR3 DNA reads TGTGCCAGCAGTGAAGCGGCACAGGGGTACCACGAGCAGTACTTC. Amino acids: CASSEAAQGYHEQYF.

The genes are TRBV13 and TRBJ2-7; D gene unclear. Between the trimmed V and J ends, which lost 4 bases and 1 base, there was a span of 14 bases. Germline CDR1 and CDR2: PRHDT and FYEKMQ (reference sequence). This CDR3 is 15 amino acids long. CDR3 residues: CASSSSGEISYEQYF. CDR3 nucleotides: TGTGCCAGCAGCTCATCGGGTGAGATATCCTACGAGCAGTACTTC.

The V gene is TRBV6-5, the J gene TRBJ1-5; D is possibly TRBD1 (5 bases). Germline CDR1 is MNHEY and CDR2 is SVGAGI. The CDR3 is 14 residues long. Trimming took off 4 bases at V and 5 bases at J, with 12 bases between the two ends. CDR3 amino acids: CASSLGGDDQPQHF. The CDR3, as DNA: TGTGCCAGCAGTTTAGGAGGGGACGATCAGCCCCAGCATTTT.

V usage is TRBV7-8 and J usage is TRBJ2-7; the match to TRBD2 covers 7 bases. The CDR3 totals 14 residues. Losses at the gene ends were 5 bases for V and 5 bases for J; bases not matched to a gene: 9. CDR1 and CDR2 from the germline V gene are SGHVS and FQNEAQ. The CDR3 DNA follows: TGTGCCAGCAGCCCTCCTGGGGGGGATGACGAGCAGTACTTC. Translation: CASSPPGGDDEQYF.

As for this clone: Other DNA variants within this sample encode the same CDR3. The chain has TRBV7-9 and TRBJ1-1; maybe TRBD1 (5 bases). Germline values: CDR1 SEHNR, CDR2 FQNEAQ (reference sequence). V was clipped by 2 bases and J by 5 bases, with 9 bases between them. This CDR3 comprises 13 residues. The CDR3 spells CASSLTGGTEAFF. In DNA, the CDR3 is TGTGCCAGCAGCTTAACGGGGGGGACTGAAGCTTTCTTT.

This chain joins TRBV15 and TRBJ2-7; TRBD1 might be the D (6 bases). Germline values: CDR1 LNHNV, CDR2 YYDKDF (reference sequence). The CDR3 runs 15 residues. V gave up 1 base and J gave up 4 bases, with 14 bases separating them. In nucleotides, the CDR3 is TGTGCCACCAGCAGAGGCCGAGGCAGGGGTTACGAGCAGTACTTC. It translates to CATSRGRGRGYEQYF.

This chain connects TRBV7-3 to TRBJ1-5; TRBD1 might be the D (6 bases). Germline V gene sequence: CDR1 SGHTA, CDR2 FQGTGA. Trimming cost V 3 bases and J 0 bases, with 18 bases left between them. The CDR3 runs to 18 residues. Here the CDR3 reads CASSFVSGAAYSNQPQHF. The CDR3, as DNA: TGTGCCAGCAGCTTCGTTTCGGGGGCAGCCTATAGCAATCAGCCCCAGCATTTT.

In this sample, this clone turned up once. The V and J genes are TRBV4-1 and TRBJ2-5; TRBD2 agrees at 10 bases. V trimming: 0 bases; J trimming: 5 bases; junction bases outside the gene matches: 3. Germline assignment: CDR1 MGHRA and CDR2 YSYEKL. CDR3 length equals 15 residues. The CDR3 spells CASSQDEAGGETQYF. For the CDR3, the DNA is TGCGCCAGCAGCCAAGACGAAGCGGGAGGGGAGACCCAGTACTTC.

The DNA for the CDR3 is TGCGCCAGCAGTGAGGCAGCGGGGAGCTCCTACGAGCAGTACTTC. This encodes CASSEAAGSSYEQYF. This chain joins TRBV10-1 and TRBJ2-7, with TRBD2 identical over 7 bases. The CDR3 runs 15 residues. Trimming at V came to 2 bases and at J to 0 bases, leaving 4 bases not matched to a gene. Germline lookup yields CDR1 WNHNN and CDR2 SYGVQD (reference sequence).

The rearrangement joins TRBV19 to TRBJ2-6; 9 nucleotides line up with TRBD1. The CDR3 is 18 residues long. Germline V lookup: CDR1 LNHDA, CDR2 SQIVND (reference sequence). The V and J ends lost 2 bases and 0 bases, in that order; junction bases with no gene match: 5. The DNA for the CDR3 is TGTGCCAGTAGTATATACAGGGGGCGCTTCTCTGGGGCCAACGTCCTGACTTTC. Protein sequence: CASSIYRGRFSGANVLTF.

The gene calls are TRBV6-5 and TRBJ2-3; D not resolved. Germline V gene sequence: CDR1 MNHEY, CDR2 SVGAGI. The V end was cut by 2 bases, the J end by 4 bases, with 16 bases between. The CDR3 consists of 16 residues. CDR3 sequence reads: CASSYSWELFPDTQYF. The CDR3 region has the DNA TGTGCCAGCAGTTACAGCTGGGAACTCTTCCCAGATACGCAGTATTTT.

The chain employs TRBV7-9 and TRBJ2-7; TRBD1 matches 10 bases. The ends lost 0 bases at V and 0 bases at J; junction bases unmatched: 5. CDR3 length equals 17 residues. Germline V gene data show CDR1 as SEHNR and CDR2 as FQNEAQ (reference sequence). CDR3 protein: CASSLAPGQGYSYEQYF. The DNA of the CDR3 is TGTGCCAGCAGCTTAGCGCCGGGACAGGGGTACTCCTACGAGCAGTACTTC.